Presented here are 14 T cell receptor beta chains from one specimen sequenced in a study of control samples from healthy donors and cancer patients. Measured with immunoSEQ multiplex PCR; TCRdb has only the in-frame clones, and not every one. Of about 28,000 clones in the sample, 90% to 95% were seen once. The material sequenced was PBMCs. The source is a man in his fifties or sixties with lung cancer.

The V call is TRBV5-6, the J call TRBJ1-4; maybe TRBD1 (6 bases). V was shortened by 3 bases and J by 8 bases, with 17 bases between the two germline ends. The CDR3 loop spans 15 amino acids. The germline V gene has CDR1 SGHDT and CDR2 YYEEEE. CDR3 nucleotide sequence: TGTGCCAGCAGCTCTGGAGGGGGAGGCAACGAAAAACTGTTTTTT. It translates to CASSSGGGGNEKLFF.

This clone was counted between two and nine times. The rearrangement links TRBV11-2 to TRBJ1-1; D remains unclear. The germline V and J ends were trimmed by 7 bases and 3 bases, with 6 bases remaining between them. This CDR3 has 11 residues. The germline V gene encodes CDR1 SGHAT and CDR2 FQNNGV. Here the CDR3 reads CASIRHTEAFF. The CDR3 DNA reads as TGTGCCAGCATCAGACACACTGAAGCTTTCTTT.

This rearrangement joins TRBV6-2 or TRBV6-3 to TRBJ2-2; the match to TRBD2 covers 7 bases. After removal of 5 bases from V and 6 bases from J, the junction contained 6 bases not matched to a gene. The CDR3 has 14 residues. From germline, CDR1 is MNHEY and CDR2 SVGEGT. CDR3 DNA sequence: TGTGCCAGCAGTCCCAAACTAGCGTCCGGGGAGCTGTTTTTT. Protein product: CASSPKLASGELFF.

This clone was seen just once. The chain carries TRBV28 and TRBJ2-1; D is tentatively TRBD1 or TRBD2 (5 bases each). The CDR3 length is 13 residues. Per germline, CDR1 MDHEN and CDR2 SYDVKM. Trimming cost V 7 bases and J 0 bases, with 7 bases left between them. CDR3 amino acids: CASKGSSYNEQFF. CDR3 nucleotide sequence: TGTGCCAGCAAGGGGAGCTCCTACAATGAGCAGTTCTTC. Together with reference TRBV28 and TRBJ2-1, the CDR3 gives the full variable domain: DVKVTQSSRYLVKRTGEKVFLECVQDMDHENMFWYRQDPGLGLRLIYFSYDVKMKEKGDIPEGYSVSREKKERFSLILESASTNQTSMYLCASKGSSYNEQFFGPGTRLTVL.

The gene calls are TRBV7-2 and TRBJ2-3; D is ambiguous. V lost 5 bases and J lost 4, with 10 bases in between. This CDR3 has 13 amino acids. Germline CDR1 reads SGHTA; CDR2 reads FQGNSA. The CDR3 bases are TGTGCCAGCAGCGCCTTCATGGCAGATACGCAGTATTTT. Translating gives CASSAFMADTQYF.

The V call is TRBV7-3, the J call TRBJ1-1; unclear D gene. The CDR3 length is 13 residues. The germline V gene has CDR1 SGHTA and CDR2 FQGTGA. V was trimmed by 5 bases and J by 4 bases, leaving 11 bases between them. For the CDR3, the DNA is TGTGCCAGCAGCGCCCAGGACGGCACTGAAGCTTTCTTT. Translated, it gives CASSAQDGTEAFF.

The V call is TRBV3-1 (or the pseudogene TRBV3-2), the J call TRBJ1-3; TRBD1 matches at 7 bases. Germline V gene lookup returns CDR1 LGHDT and CDR2 YNNKEL (reference sequence). The CDR3 contains 16 residues. V was pared by 4 bases and J by 4 bases, with 10 bases of the junction left unmatched. CDR3 loop: CASSPPGQLSGNTIYF. DNA of the CDR3: TGTGCCAGCAGCCCACCGGGACAGTTGTCAGGAAACACCATATATTTT.

Here the CDR3 reads CASSLAGGAGEQYF. The CDR3 DNA reads as TGTGCCAGCAGCTTAGCGGGGGGGGCCGGGGAGCAGTACTTC. V usage is TRBV7-2 and J usage is TRBJ2-7; D is possibly TRBD2 (7 bases). The V gene's germline CDR1 is SGHTA and CDR2 FQGNSA. Deletions cut 0 bases from V and 7 bases from J, with 13 bases between. The CDR3 spans 14 residues. Looking up the rest from reference TRBV7-2 and TRBJ2-7 gives the full variable domain: GAGVSQSPSNKVTEKGKDVELRCDPISGHTALYWYRQSLGQGLEFLIYFQGNSAPDKSGLPSDRFSAERTGGSVSTLTIQRTQQEDSAVYLCASSLAGGAGEQYFGPGTRLTVT.

The J gene is TRBJ2-7, the V gene TRBV5-4; D ambiguous. CDR1 and CDR2 from the germline V gene are SGHNT and YYREEE (reference sequence). The length of the CDR3 is 14 residues. V was cut by 0 bases and J by 3 bases, with 10 bases left in between. The CDR3 sequence is CASSLAGPFYEQYF. CDR3 bases: TGTGCCAGCAGCTTGGCCGGGCCCTTCTACGAGCAGTACTTC. Using reference TRBV5-4 and TRBJ2-7 for the parts outside the CDR3, the full variable domain is ETGVTQSPTHLIKTRGQQVTLRCSSQSGHNTVSWYQQALGQGPQFIFQYYREEENGRGNFPPRFSGLQFPNYSSELNVNALELDDSALYLCASSLAGPFYEQYFGPGTRLTVT.

The chain uses TRBV6-1 and TRBJ1-5; D is ambiguous. The CDR3 runs 13 residues. V lost 2 bases, J lost 3 bases, and 5 bases lay in between. The germline gives CDR1 MNHNS, CDR2 SASEGT. CDR3 DNA: TGTGCCAGCAGTGAATCGGACAATCAGCCCCAGCATTTT. The encoded protein is CASSESDNQPQHF.

CDR3 nucleotide sequence: TGTGCCAGCAGCTTAGGTTACCTCGGACAGCCGAACACTGAAGCTTTCTTT. Its protein product is CASSLGYLGQPNTEAFF. The chain combines TRBV11-2 with TRBJ1-1, with a weak D call TRBD1 (6 bases). Germline V CDR1 and CDR2: SGHAT, FQNNGV. The CDR3 covers 17 residues. V was pared by 1 base and J by 1 base, with 16 bases between.

As DNA, the CDR3 is TGTGCCAGCTCACCGTACCAAGTTGGACTAGCGGGCGGGGAGCTGTTTTTT. It specifies CASSPYQVGLAGGELFF. V and J are TRBV18 and TRBJ2-2, with 11 bases fitting TRBD2. J was trimmed by 7 bases and V by 3 bases; bases with no gene match: 10. CDR3 length: 17 amino acids. Germline V gives CDR1 KGHSH, CDR2 LQKENI.

This rearrangement joins TRBV3-1 (or the pseudogene TRBV3-2) to TRBJ2-7, with D possibly matching TRBD1 (5 bases). Germline values: CDR1 LGHDT, CDR2 YNNKEL (reference sequence). This CDR3 spans 14 amino acids. V was trimmed by 5 bases and J by 1 base, leaving 12 bases between them. CDR3 coding DNA: TGTGCCAGCAGCTTCTTACCAGGGTCCTACGAGCAGTACTTC. It encodes CASSFLPGSYEQYF.

A single count supports this clone. The chain links TRBV7-9 to TRBJ2-5; 7 bases align to TRBD2. The CDR3 length is 14 residues. Germline CDR1 and CDR2: SEHNR and FQNEAQ (reference sequence). With 7 bases clipped from V and 1 base from J, the junction kept 6 bases outside the gene matches. The CDR3 protein is CASTLGGIQETQYF. The CDR3 coding sequence is TGTGCCAGCACCCTGGGAGGGATCCAAGAGACCCAGTACTTC.